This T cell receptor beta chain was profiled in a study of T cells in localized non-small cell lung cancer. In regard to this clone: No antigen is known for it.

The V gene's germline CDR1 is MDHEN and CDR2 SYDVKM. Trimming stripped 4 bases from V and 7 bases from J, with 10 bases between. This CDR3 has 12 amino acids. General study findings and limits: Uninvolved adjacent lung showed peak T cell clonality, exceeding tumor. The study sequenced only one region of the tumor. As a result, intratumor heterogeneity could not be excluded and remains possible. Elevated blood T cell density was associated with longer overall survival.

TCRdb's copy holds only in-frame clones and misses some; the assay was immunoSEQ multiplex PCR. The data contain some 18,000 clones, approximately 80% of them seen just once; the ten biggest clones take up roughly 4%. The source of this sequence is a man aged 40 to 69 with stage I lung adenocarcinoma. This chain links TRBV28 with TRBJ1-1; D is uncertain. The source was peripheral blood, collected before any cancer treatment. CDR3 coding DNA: TGTGCCAGCAGTTCCGCCTGGGGTGAAGCTTTCTTT. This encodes CASSSAWGEAFF.